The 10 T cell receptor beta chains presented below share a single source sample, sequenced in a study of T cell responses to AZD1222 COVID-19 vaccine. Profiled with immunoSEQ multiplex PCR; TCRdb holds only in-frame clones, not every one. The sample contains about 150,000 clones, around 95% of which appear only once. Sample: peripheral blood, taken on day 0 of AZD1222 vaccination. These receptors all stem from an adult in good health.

For the CDR3, the DNA is TGTGCCAGCAGCTTAGCTCCAGGGGGTAGGGGCTACACCTTC. It specifies CASSLAPGGRGYTF. The rearrangement uses TRBV7-2 and TRBJ1-2; 7 bases fit TRBD1. This CDR3 has 14 residues. Germline CDR1 reads SGHTA; CDR2 reads FQGNSA. J lost 8 bases, V lost 0 bases, and 6 bases had no gene match.

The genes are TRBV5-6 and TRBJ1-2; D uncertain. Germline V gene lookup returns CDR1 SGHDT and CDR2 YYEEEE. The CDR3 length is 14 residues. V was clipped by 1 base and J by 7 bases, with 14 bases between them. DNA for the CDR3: TGTGCCAGCAGCTTGTTGATGGCCGTATCTGGCTACACCTTC. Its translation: CASSLLMAVSGYTF.

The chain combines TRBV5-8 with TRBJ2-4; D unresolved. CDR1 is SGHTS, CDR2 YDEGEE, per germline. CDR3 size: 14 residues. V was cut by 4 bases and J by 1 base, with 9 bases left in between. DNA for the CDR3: TGTGCCAGCAGCCCCCAGGCGGCCAAAAACATTCAGTACTTC. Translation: CASSPQAAKNIQYF.

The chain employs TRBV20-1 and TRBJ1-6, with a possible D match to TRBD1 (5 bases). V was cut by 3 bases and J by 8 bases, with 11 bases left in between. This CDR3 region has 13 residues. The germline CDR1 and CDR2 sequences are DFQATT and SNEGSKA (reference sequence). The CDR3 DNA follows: TGCAGTGCTAGTTCCTGGGACTATTCACCCCTCCACTTT. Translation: CSASSWDYSPLHF.

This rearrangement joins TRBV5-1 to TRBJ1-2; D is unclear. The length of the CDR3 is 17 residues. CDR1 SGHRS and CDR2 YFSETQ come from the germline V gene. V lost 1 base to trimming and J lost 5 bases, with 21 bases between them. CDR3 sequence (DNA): TGCGCCAGCAGCTTGAAAAATGGACCCTTAGTATGGTATGGCTACACCTTC. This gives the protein CASSLKNGPLVWYGYTF.

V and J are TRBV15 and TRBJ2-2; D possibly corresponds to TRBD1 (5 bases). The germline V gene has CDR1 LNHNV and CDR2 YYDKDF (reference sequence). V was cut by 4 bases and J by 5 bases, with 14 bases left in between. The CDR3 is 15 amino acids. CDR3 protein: CATSIGAPMTGELFF. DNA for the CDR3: TGTGCCACCAGCATAGGGGCCCCGATGACCGGGGAGCTGTTTTTT.

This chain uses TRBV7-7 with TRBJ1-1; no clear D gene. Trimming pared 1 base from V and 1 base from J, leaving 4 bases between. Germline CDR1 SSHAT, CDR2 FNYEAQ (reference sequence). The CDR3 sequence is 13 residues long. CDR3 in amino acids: CASSLGSNTEAFF. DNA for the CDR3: TGTGCCAGCAGCTTAGGATCGAACACTGAAGCTTTCTTT.

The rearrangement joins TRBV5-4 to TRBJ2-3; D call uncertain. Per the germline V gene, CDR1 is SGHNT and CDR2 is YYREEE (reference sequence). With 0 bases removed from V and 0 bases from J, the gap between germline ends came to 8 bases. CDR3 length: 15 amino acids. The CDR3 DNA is TGTGCCAGCAGCTTGGGTGGCACGAGCACAGATACGCAGTATTTT. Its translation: CASSLGGTSTDTQYF.

CDR3 in DNA: TGCGCCAGCAGCTTGGCCGCGGGCCCACGCACAGATACGCAGTATTTT. As protein: CASSLAAGPRTDTQYF. The chain carries TRBV5-1 and TRBJ2-3, with D possibly matching TRBD2 (5 bases). Germline CDR1 SGHRS, CDR2 YFSETQ. CDR3 length equals 16 residues. The germline V and J ends were trimmed by 0 bases and 1 base, with 12 bases remaining between them.

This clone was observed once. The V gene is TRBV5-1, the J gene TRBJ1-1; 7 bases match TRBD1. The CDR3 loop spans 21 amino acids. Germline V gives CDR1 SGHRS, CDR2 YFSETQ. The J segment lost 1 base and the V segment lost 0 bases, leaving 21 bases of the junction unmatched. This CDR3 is CASSLEGVGQGGYWRNTEAFF. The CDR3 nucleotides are TGCGCCAGCAGCTTGGAGGGCGTGGGGCAGGGGGGATATTGGAGGAACACTGAAGCTTTCTTT. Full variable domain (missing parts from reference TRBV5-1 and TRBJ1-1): KAGVTQTPRYLIKTRGQQVTLSCSPISGHRSVSWYQQTPGQGLQFLFEYFSETQRNKGNFPGRFSGRQFSNSRSEMNVSTLELGDSALYLCASSLEGVGQGGYWRNTEAFFGQGTRLTVV.